This T cell receptor beta chain was identified in a study of T cell changes during pregnancy in multiple sclerosis (dated by TCRdb to 2018 to 2020). In terms of the full investigation: The study examined how the T cell repertoire changed over the course of pregnancy in women with multiple sclerosis.

As for this clone: There is no known antigen for this receptor. No base qualities exist here, and no much larger clone lies one base off it.

Library generation was performed with the immunoSEQ multiplex PCR assay. TCRdb's version of the immuneACCESS table is confined to in-frame rearrangements and falls short of the full clone set. An unresolved V gene accounts for under half of the shortfall where checked; the remainder is of unknown origin. The sample profile shows some 60,000 clones; 92% of them were found once. The ten largest clones represent 2.5% to 3% of the sample. The CDR3, from cysteine to phenylalanine, totals 16 residues. Solely the CDR3 DNA is kept, with 48 bases framed from the first base. V is cut back by 5 bases and J by 2 bases, with 9 bases in the junction unmatched. The CDR1 and CDR2 encoded by the germline V gene (reference sequence) are SEHNR and FQNEAQ.

This material consisted of peripheral blood, taken in the third trimester of pregnancy. The sequence was collected from a female donor in good health, enrolled as a control in a pregnancy study. The sequence links TRBV7-9 to TRBJ1-2, with 9 bases aligning to TRBD1. The CDR3 in this case is CASSRDRVFANYGYTF. The DNA is TGTGCCAGCAGCCGGGACAGGGTCTTTGCAAACTATGGCTACACCTTC.